The 20 T cell receptor beta chains in this list originate from one sample, sequenced in a study of shared clonotypes between healthy human individuals. Assay: immunoSEQ multiplex PCR; the TCRdb copy retains only in-frame clones and omits some. Found here are over 2,000,000 clones, 93% of them singletons; the top ten hold approximately 1.6%. CD8 cells classed as naive were CD45RO-negative and positively selected for CCR7, excluding terminally differentiated effector memory CD45RA+ cells. The sequencing input was naive CD8+ T cells from PBMCs. These receptor sequences come from a man younger than 30 in good health. Some clones in this sample may be carry-over from other donors' samples.

The J gene is TRBJ2-2, the V gene TRBV28, with D possibly being TRBD1 or TRBD2 (5 bases each). V was trimmed by 5 bases and J by 2 bases, leaving 12 bases between them. The CDR3 is 15 residues long. Germline assignment: CDR1 MDHEN and CDR2 SYDVKM. The CDR3: CASSVGTANTGELFF. The CDR3 bases are TGTGCCAGCAGTGTGGGGACGGCTAACACCGGGGAGCTGTTTTTT.

This chain uses TRBV19 with TRBJ1-1, with 8 nucleotides matching TRBD1. Germline V CDR1 and CDR2: LNHDA, SQIVND (reference sequence). The CDR3 consists of 13 residues. V trimming: 11 bases; J trimming: 4 bases; junction bases outside the gene matches: 9. The CDR3 bases are TGTGCCTCGAGGACAGGGCGGCGCACTGAAGCTTTCTTT. Its translation: CASRTGRRTEAFF.

The V gene is TRBV27, the J gene TRBJ1-3; D is undetermined. This CDR3 has 15 amino acids. Trimming took off 5 bases at V and 0 bases at J, with 11 bases between the two ends. Germline V gene sequence: CDR1 MNHEY, CDR2 SMNVEV (reference sequence). The CDR3 is CASSPLLDSGNTIYF. The CDR3 bases are TGTGCCAGCAGTCCACTACTAGACTCTGGAAACACCATATATTTT.

V and J are TRBV28 and TRBJ1-6; TRBD1 matches 8 bases. Germline CDR1 and CDR2: MDHEN and SYDVKM. V trimming: 3 bases; J trimming: 8 bases; junction bases outside the gene matches: 9. The CDR3 extends over 16 amino acids. CDR3 loop: CASSFHLRQGHSPLHF. The CDR3 DNA reads TGTGCCAGCAGTTTTCATTTAAGACAGGGGCATTCACCCCTCCACTTT.

This chain joins TRBV5-1 and TRBJ2-1, with no clear D. Trimming took off 1 base at V and 6 bases at J, with 20 bases between the two ends. Germline-derived CDR1 and CDR2 are SGHRS and YFSETQ. The CDR3 covers 17 residues. Here the CDR3 DNA reads TGCGCCAGCAGCTTGTGGGCAGGCTCAACTCCGGGCAATGAGCAGTTCTTC. Translating gives CASSLWAGSTPGNEQFF.

The rearrangement links TRBV10-3 to TRBJ2-1; weak D call: TRBD2 (6 bases). Germline V CDR1 and CDR2: ENHRY, SYGVKD. V lost 6 bases and J lost 7, with 22 bases in between. The CDR3 loop spans 16 amino acids. The CDR3 sequence is CAIRTYDGREGNEQFF. In nucleotides, the CDR3 is TGTGCCATCAGGACCTATGATGGGCGGGAAGGGAATGAGCAGTTCTTC.

V and J are TRBV19 and TRBJ2-1; 7 nucleotides agree with TRBD2. J was trimmed by 6 bases and V by 4 bases; bases with no gene match: 12. CDR1 LNHDA and CDR2 SQIVND come from the germline V gene (reference sequence). The CDR3 is 16 residues long. In DNA form, the CDR3 reads TGTGCCAGTAGTAGCCTCCAAGGACTAGTGGGCAATGAGCAGTTCTTC. It yields the protein CASSSLQGLVGNEQFF.

The V gene is TRBV10-1, the J gene TRBJ2-1, with 10 bases lining up with TRBD2. Germline V gene data show CDR1 as WNHNN and CDR2 as SYGVQD (reference sequence). V was clipped by 5 bases and J by 5 bases; unmatched bases: 3. This CDR3 comprises 14 residues. CDR3 region: CASSFTSGDNEQFF. The CDR3 DNA is TGCGCCAGCAGTTTTACTAGCGGGGACAATGAGCAGTTCTTC.

The V call is TRBV28, the J call TRBJ2-2, with 7 bases lining up with TRBD2. Trimming took 4 bases from V and 0 from J; bases not matched to a gene: 11. CDR1 is MDHEN and CDR2 is SYDVKM in the germline V gene. The CDR3 totals 18 residues. CDR3 in DNA: TGTGCCAGCAGTTCGTTGGTTGGGAGGGAGTCGAACACCGGGGAGCTGTTTTTT. Translated: CASSSLVGRESNTGELFF.

V and J are TRBV7-2 and TRBJ1-5; D ambiguous. The ends were cut back, 5 bases at V and 0 bases at J, with 14 bases in the middle. CDR1 and CDR2 from the germline V gene are SGHTA and FQGNSA. This CDR3 region has 16 residues. The CDR3 bases are TGTGCCAGCAGCCCTGCGGTTAGCCTTAGCAATCAGCCCCAGCATTTT. It translates to CASSPAVSLSNQPQHF.

The gene calls are TRBV6-4 and TRBJ2-4, with 13 positions matching TRBD2. The CDR3 contains 16 residues. Germline loops: CDR1 MRHNA, CDR2 SNTAGT. V trimming: 4 bases; J trimming: 8 bases; junction bases outside the gene matches: 8. This CDR3 is CASSGLTSGGRDIQYF. The DNA for the CDR3 is TGTGCCAGCAGTGGCTTGACTAGCGGGGGGAGGGACATTCAGTACTTC.

This clone was observed a handful of times. V gene TRBV6-1 combines with J gene TRBJ1-5, with D possibly TRBD1 on 6 matching bases. The CDR3 sequence is 16 residues long. Trimming shortened V by 2 bases and J by 6 bases, and 17 bases separated the two germline ends. Germline V gene data show CDR1 as MNHNS and CDR2 as SASEGT. The CDR3 nucleotides are TGTGCCAGCAGTGAACGTCAGGGGCTGATTGGTCAGCCCCAGCATTTT. Protein: CASSERQGLIGQPQHF.

This chain connects TRBV28 to TRBJ1-2; TRBD1 is a possible D gene (5 bases). Germline CDR1 is MDHEN and CDR2 is SYDVKM. The CDR3 has 11 amino acids. The germline V and J ends were trimmed by 11 bases and 7 bases, with 14 bases remaining between them. The CDR3 loop reads CAGRDVAGYTF. CDR3 in DNA: TGTGCCGGACGGGACGTCGCTGGCTACACCTTC.

The gene calls are TRBV6-6 and TRBJ1-3, with 7 positions matching TRBD1. With 6 bases clipped from V and 4 bases from J, the junction kept 6 bases outside the gene matches. Looked up from germline, CDR1 is MNHNY and CDR2 is SVGAGI (reference sequence). The CDR3 is 14 amino acids. DNA for the CDR3: TGTGCCAGCAGCCAAACAGGGGCGGGAAACACCATATATTTT. This codes for CASSQTGAGNTIYF.

V is TRBV4-1 and J is TRBJ2-7; D may be TRBD1 (5 bases). Germline V gene sequence: CDR1 MGHRA, CDR2 YSYEKL. Trimming took off 3 bases at V and 0 bases at J, with 15 bases between the two ends. The CDR3 contains 16 residues. CDR3 amino acids: CASSHLDDRSSYEQYF. CDR3 nucleotides: TGCGCCAGCAGCCACTTAGATGACAGATCCTCCTACGAGCAGTACTTC.

The chain combines TRBV30 with TRBJ1-1; 7 bases line up with TRBD1. The CDR3 consists of 14 residues. The V gene end was trimmed by 3 bases and the J gene end by 1 base; junction bases not matched to a gene: 5. Germline V gives CDR1 GTSNPN, CDR2 SVGIG (reference sequence). The CDR3 region has the DNA TGTGCCTGGAGACCAACAGGGGAGAACACTGAAGCTTTCTTT. This sequence encodes CAWRPTGENTEAFF.

Notes on this clone: This sample also contains other DNA sequences that code for the same CDR3. The chain links TRBV27 to TRBJ2-7; 8 bases fit TRBD1. Germline V gives CDR1 MNHEY, CDR2 SMNVEV (reference sequence). The CDR3 runs 13 residues. V shed 5 bases, J shed 4 bases, and the junction held 4 bases outside the gene matches. CDR3 region: CASSLQGAYEQYF. In nucleotides, the CDR3 is TGTGCCAGCAGTCTCCAGGGGGCGTACGAGCAGTACTTC.

The chain combines TRBV27 with TRBJ2-3; D perhaps matches TRBD2 (6 bases). The CDR3 sequence is 15 residues long. V lost 4 bases, J lost 2 bases, and 13 bases lay in between. Looked up from germline, CDR1 is MNHEY and CDR2 is SMNVEV (reference sequence). The CDR3 DNA reads as TGTGCCAGCAGTTCCGGGACTGTTCCCACAGATACGCAGTATTTT. Translation gives CASSSGTVPTDTQYF.

The sample holds one count of this clone. The rearrangement links TRBV10-2 to TRBJ2-1; tentatively, D is TRBD1 (5 bases). Germline lookup yields CDR1 WSHSY and CDR2 SAAADI. V lost 0 bases, J lost 9 bases, and 9 bases lay in between. CDR3 length: 13 amino acids. CDR3 DNA sequence: TGCGCCAGCAGTGAGTCGTCAGGGATTGAGCAGTTCTTC. Its protein product is CASSESSGIEQFF.

The chain combines TRBV6-5 with TRBJ2-7; TRBD1 aligns across 9 bases. The CDR3 contains 15 residues. J gave up 3 bases and V 1 base, and 4 bases lay outside the gene matches. The germline V gene encodes CDR1 MNHEY and CDR2 SVGAGI. In nucleotides, the CDR3 is TGTGCCAGCAGTTACTTACCGGGACAGGGCTACGAGCAGTACTTC. Translated, it gives CASSYLPGQGYEQYF.